This section outlines one T cell receptor beta chain sequence together with its context. The antigen is not known. The repertoire was sequenced with immunoSEQ multiplex PCR; TCRdb's copy has only in-frame clones and lacks some. The sample records about 98,000 clones, approximately 90% being singletons. This sample was included in a study of a mutant IDH1 vaccine in newly diagnosed glioma. Study at large: Previous care, which was radiotherapy, temozolomide, or both, most often involved both.

CDR1 is SEHNR and CDR2 is FQNEAQ in the germline V gene (reference sequence). This CDR3 contains 14 residues. The V gene lost 5 bases and the J gene lost 0 bases, with 11 bases spanning the gap. Whole-study findings and limits: Patients showed vaccine-induced immune responses at a rate of approximately 95%. There seemed to be no relation between pseudoprogression and changes in top peripheral T cell clonotypes.

Time point meaning: baseline, week 1 (first vaccination visit). Treatment in this sample: pre-vaccination baseline after standard-of-care therapy. New WHO grade 3 or 4 IDH1-mutant, ATRX-lost astrocytomas were present in all donors. This sequence was found in a woman between 50 and 59 years old with glioma. The specimen comprised PBMCs, sampled from a glioma patient treated with radiotherapy, temozolomide or both. The chain combines TRBV7-9 with TRBJ2-7, with D unclear. Here the CDR3 DNA reads TGTGCCAGCAGCCCCGTCCACAACTCCTACGAGCAGTACTTC. This sequence encodes CASSPVHNSYEQYF.